This T cell receptor beta chain comes out of a study of tumor-infiltrating lymphocytes in oesophageal squamous cell carcinoma. A single record per CDR3 protein comes from TCRdb applying MiXCR to the PCR reads. The table records some 19,000 distinct CDR3 sequences, about 35% of them present only once. Germline values: CDR1 SGHNT, CDR2 YYREEE (reference sequence). The CDR3 is 17 amino acids long, termini counted. With regard to this clonotype: The conserved closing phenylalanine or tryptophan is absent in this CDR3, likely reflecting a read error. The DNA is omitted, as the CDR3 cannot be located on it reliably, and the CDR3 follows TCRdb's listing.

Input material: esophageal tumor tissue. V gene TRBV5-4 combines with J gene TRBJ1-2. This clonotype originated in a male donor with esophageal squamous cell carcinoma. The CDR3 loop reads CASSSQTVTNYGYTFGS.